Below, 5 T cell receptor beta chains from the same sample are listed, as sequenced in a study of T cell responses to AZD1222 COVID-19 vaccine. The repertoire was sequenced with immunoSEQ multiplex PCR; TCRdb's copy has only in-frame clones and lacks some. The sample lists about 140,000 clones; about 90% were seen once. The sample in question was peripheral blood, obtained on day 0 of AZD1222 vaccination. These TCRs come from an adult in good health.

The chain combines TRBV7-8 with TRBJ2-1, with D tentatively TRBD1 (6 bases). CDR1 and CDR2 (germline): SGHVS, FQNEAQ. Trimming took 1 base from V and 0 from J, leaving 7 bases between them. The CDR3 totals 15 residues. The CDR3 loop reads CASSLDRDSYNEQFF. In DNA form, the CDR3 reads TGTGCCAGCAGCTTAGACAGGGACTCCTACAATGAGCAGTTCTTC.

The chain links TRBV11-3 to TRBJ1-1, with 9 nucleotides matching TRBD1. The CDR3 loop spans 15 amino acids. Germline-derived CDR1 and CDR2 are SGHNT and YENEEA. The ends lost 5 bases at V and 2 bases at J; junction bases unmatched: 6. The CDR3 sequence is CASSPYRGRNTEAFF. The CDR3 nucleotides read TGTGCCAGCAGCCCCTACAGGGGGCGAAACACTGAAGCTTTCTTT.

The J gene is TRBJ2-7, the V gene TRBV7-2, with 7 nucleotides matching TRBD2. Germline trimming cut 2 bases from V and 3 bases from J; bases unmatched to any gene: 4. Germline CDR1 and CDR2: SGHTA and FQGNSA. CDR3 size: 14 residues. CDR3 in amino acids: CASSLSGGSYEQYF. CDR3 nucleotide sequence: TGTGCCAGCAGCTTATCCGGCGGGAGCTACGAGCAGTACTTC.

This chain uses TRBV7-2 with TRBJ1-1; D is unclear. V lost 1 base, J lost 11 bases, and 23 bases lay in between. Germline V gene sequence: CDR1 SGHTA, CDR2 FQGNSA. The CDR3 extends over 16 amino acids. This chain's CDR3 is CASSLVPWGGIEAAFF. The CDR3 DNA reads TGTGCCAGCAGCTTAGTCCCCTGGGGAGGGATAGAGGCCGCTTTCTTT. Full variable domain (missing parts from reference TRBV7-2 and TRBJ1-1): GAGVSQSPSNKVTEKGKDVELRCDPISGHTALYWYRQSLGQGLEFLIYFQGNSAPDKSGLPSDRFSAERTGGSVSTLTIQRTQQEDSAVYLCASSLVPWGGIEAAFFGQGTRLTVV.

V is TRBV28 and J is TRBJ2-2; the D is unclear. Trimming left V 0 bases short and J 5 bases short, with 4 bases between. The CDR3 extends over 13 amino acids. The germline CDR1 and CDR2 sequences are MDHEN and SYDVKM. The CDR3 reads CASSLWGTGELFF. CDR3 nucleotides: TGTGCCAGCAGTTTATGGGGGACCGGGGAGCTGTTTTTT.